The 28 T cell receptor beta chains presented below share a single source sample, sequenced in a study of long-term antiretroviral therapy in people with HIV. Run at survey level, the immunoSEQ assay was version v3.0. Clones were sequenced by immunoSEQ multiplex PCR, and TCRdb holds only the in-frame ones, with some missing. The sample records 25,000 to 30,000 clones, approximately 80% being singletons. The source material was unsorted PBMCs, sampled 2.7 to 2.8 years after starting antiretroviral therapy. The origin of the receptors is a young man with HIV.

J is TRBJ1-1 and V is TRBV15, with a tentative D call TRBD1 (6 bases). V lost 0 bases, J lost 1 base, and 15 bases lay in between. Germline loops: CDR1 LNHNV, CDR2 YYDKDF (reference sequence). The CDR3 is 17 amino acids. The DNA for the CDR3 is TGTGCCACCAGCAGAGATCCAGTAGGACAGCCGAACACTGAAGCTTTCTTT. It codes for CATSRDPVGQPNTEAFF.

The chain combines TRBV30 with TRBJ2-1; TRBD1 matches 8 bases. Looked up from germline, CDR1 is GTSNPN and CDR2 is SVGIG (reference sequence). CDR3 length: 16 residues. With 3 bases clipped from V and 7 bases from J, the junction kept 14 bases outside the gene matches. The CDR3 DNA reads TGTGCCTGGAGGGCGAATCCGGGACAGGCAAGGAATGAGCAGTTCTTC. Encoded protein: CAWRANPGQARNEQFF.

This sequence joins TRBV7-9 and TRBJ2-7; D uncertain. There are 11 residues in the CDR3. V lost 5 bases to trimming and J lost 3 bases, with 5 bases between them. CDR1 and CDR2 from the germline V gene are SEHNR and FQNEAQ (reference sequence). The CDR3 DNA sequence: TGTGCCAGCAGCCCAGTCTACGAGCAGTACTTC. This translates into CASSPVYEQYF.

The gene calls are TRBV5-4 and TRBJ2-5; D gene ambiguous. Looked up from germline, CDR1 is SGHNT and CDR2 is YYREEE (reference sequence). V lost 0 bases and J lost 1, with 7 bases in between. The CDR3 is 14 residues long. DNA of the CDR3: TGTGCCAGCAGCTTGGTACAGTCCCAAGAGACCCAGTACTTC. As protein: CASSLVQSQETQYF.

This clone has only one observation. J is TRBJ2-3 and V is TRBV9; a weak D match, TRBD2 (7 bases). Germline values: CDR1 SGDLS, CDR2 YYNGEE. Trimming left V 0 bases short and J 2 bases short, with 16 bases between. This CDR3 is 17 amino acids long. CDR3 in amino acids: CASSVGIGGGLTDTQYF. Written as DNA, the CDR3 is TGTGCCAGCAGCGTAGGAATTGGCGGGGGCCTCACAGATACGCAGTATTTT. The full variable domain, with the rest looked up from reference TRBV9 and TRBJ2-3, is DSGVTQTPKHLITATGQRVTLRCSPRSGDLSVYWYQQSLDQGLQFLIQYYNGEERAKGNILERFSAQQFPDLHSELNLSSLELGDSALYFCASSVGIGGGLTDTQYFGPGTRLTVL.

The J gene is TRBJ2-6, the V gene TRBV11-2; possibly TRBD1 for D (6 bases). Trimming shortened V by 5 bases and J by 4 bases, and 15 bases separated the two germline ends. Germline V gene data show CDR1 as SGHAT and CDR2 as FQNNGV. The CDR3 extends over 16 amino acids. The CDR3 here is CASSGRTGSGANVLTF. The DNA of the CDR3 is TGTGCCAGCAGCGGACGTACAGGGTCAGGGGCCAACGTCCTGACTTTC. The whole variable domain, remainder taken from reference TRBV11-2 and TRBJ2-6, is EAGVAQSPRYKIIEKRQSVAFWCNPISGHATLYWYQQILGQGPKLLIQFQNNGVVDDSQLPKDRFSAERLKGVDSTLKIQPAKLEDSAVYLCASSGRTGSGANVLTFGAGSRLTVL.

The chain couples TRBV29-1 to TRBJ1-5; possible D gene TRBD1, 5 bases. Germline CDR1 and CDR2: SQVTM and ANQGSEA. The V and J ends lost 6 bases and 4 bases respectively, with 13 bases between them. The CDR3 loop spans 13 amino acids. The CDR3 here is CSVAGSENQPQHF. CDR3 sequence (DNA): TGCAGCGTCGCAGGGTCGGAGAATCAGCCCCAGCATTTT. Variable domain in full (rest from reference TRBV29-1 and TRBJ1-5): SAVISQKPSRDICQRGTSLTIQCQVDSQVTMMFWYRQQPGQSLTLIATANQGSEATYESGFVIDKFPISRPNLTFSTLTVSNMSPEDSSIYLCSVAGSENQPQHFGDGTRLSIL.

This chain joins TRBV29-1 and TRBJ2-7; no firm D call. Trimming took off 2 bases at V and 3 bases at J, with 11 bases between the two ends. CDR1 is SQVTM and CDR2 is ANQGSEA in the germline V gene. The CDR3 has 13 residues. The CDR3 protein is CSVEQDPSYEQYF. The CDR3 DNA follows: TGCAGCGTTGAACAGGATCCCAGCTACGAGCAGTACTTC.

The chain couples TRBV6-6 to TRBJ1-5; D gene unclear. Trimming shortened V by 8 bases and J by 7 bases, and 15 bases separated the two germline ends. CDR3 length equals 13 residues. Per the germline V gene, CDR1 is MNHNY and CDR2 is SVGAGI (reference sequence). The chain's CDR3 is CASVPGEGQPQHF. CDR3 bases: TGTGCCAGCGTCCCGGGAGAGGGCCAGCCCCAGCATTTT.

The chain couples TRBV30 to TRBJ2-3; 11 positions agree with TRBD2. This CDR3 is built from 15 residues. Germline values: CDR1 GTSNPN, CDR2 SVGIG (reference sequence). J lost 4 bases, V lost 2 bases, and 5 bases had no gene match. This chain's CDR3 is CAWSLAGGVSDTQYF. Here the CDR3 DNA reads TGTGCCTGGAGTTTAGCGGGGGGGGTCTCAGATACGCAGTATTTT. The full variable domain, in which reference TRBV30 and TRBJ2-3 provide the parts outside the CDR3, is SQTIHQWPATLVQPVGSPLSLECTVEGTSNPNLYWYRQAAGRGLQLLFYSVGIGQISSEVPQNLSASRPQDRQFILSSKKLLLSDSGFYLCAWSLAGGVSDTQYFGPGTRLTVL.

V is TRBV6-5 and J is TRBJ2-5; 7 bases match TRBD1. There are 14 residues in the CDR3. Losses at the gene ends were 6 bases for V and 4 bases for J; bases not matched to a gene: 8. The V gene's germline CDR1 is MNHEY and CDR2 SVGAGI. CDR3 nucleotides: TGTGCCAGCAGCCTGACAGGGACCCTAGAGACCCAGTACTTC. It codes for CASSLTGTLETQYF.

This clone was seen once. The V call is TRBV15, the J call TRBJ1-2; D unclear. CDR1 LNHNV and CDR2 YYDKDF come from the germline V gene (reference sequence). The CDR3 spans 15 residues. Trimming stripped 0 bases from V and 7 bases from J, with 15 bases between. This CDR3 reads CATSRDIWTVGGYTF. The CDR3 DNA is TGTGCCACCAGCAGAGATATTTGGACGGTGGGTGGCTACACCTTC.

The chain uses TRBV9 and TRBJ2-7, with TRBD1 matching 7 bases. The CDR3 is made up of 14 amino acids. CDR1 SGDLS and CDR2 YYNGEE come from the germline V gene. The junction had 3 bases not matched to a gene; V was cut back by 0 bases and J by 3 bases. The CDR3 sequence: CASSVGDSDYEQYF. The CDR3 DNA is TGTGCCAGCAGCGTAGGGGACAGTGACTACGAGCAGTACTTC.

J is TRBJ2-3 and V is TRBV5-1, with TRBD2 as a possible D gene (7 bases). Trimming removed 4 bases at V and 0 bases at J, with 18 bases between. The CDR3 contains 17 residues. CDR1 is SGHRS and CDR2 is YFSETQ in the germline V gene. CDR3 sequence (DNA): TGCGCCAGCAGCCCCCGGGGGGCGGGGTTAAGCACAGATACGCAGTATTTT. As protein: CASSPRGAGLSTDTQYF.

This chain uses TRBV6-5 with TRBJ1-1; unclear D gene. V was cut by 4 bases and J by 0 bases, with 9 bases left in between. The CDR3 sequence is 14 residues long. Germline V CDR1 and CDR2: MNHEY, SVGAGI. CDR3 loop: CASSSPAMNTEAFF. The CDR3 region has the DNA TGTGCCAGCAGTTCCCCGGCTATGAACACTGAAGCTTTCTTT.

This rearrangement joins TRBV5-4 to TRBJ1-1, with 11 nucleotides matching TRBD1. Trimming cost V 4 bases and J 5 bases; bases outside gene matches: 4. Germline V gene lookup returns CDR1 SGHNT and CDR2 YYREEE (reference sequence). This CDR3 region has 14 residues. The DNA of the CDR3 is TGTGCCAGCAGCCGGACAGGGGGCTGGACTGAAGCTTTCTTT. The encoded protein is CASSRTGGWTEAFF.

The chain couples TRBV19 to TRBJ1-1; D ambiguous. The CDR3 totals 13 residues. V shed 6 bases and J shed 3 bases, with 11 bases lying between them. The germline CDR1 and CDR2 sequences are LNHDA and SQIVND (reference sequence). CDR3 in amino acids: CASSKYGDTEAFF. The CDR3 bases are TGTGCCAGTAGCAAATATGGGGACACTGAAGCTTTCTTT.

This sequence joins TRBV28 and TRBJ1-1; D ambiguous. CDR1 is MDHEN and CDR2 is SYDVKM in the germline V gene. The CDR3 loop spans 14 amino acids. Trimming stripped 3 bases from V and 0 bases from J, with 8 bases between. CDR3 region: CASSFGGVNTEAFF. In nucleotides, the CDR3 is TGTGCCAGCAGTTTTGGTGGGGTGAACACTGAAGCTTTCTTT. The full variable domain, completed using reference TRBV28 and TRBJ1-1, is DVKVTQSSRYLVKRTGEKVFLECVQDMDHENMFWYRQDPGLGLRLIYFSYDVKMKEKGDIPEGYSVSREKKERFSLILESASTNQTSMYLCASSFGGVNTEAFFGQGTRLTVV.

This clone was detected only a few times. The CDR3 region is CASSPEDYEQYF. The DNA of the CDR3 is TGCGCCAGCAGCCCGGAGGACTACGAGCAGTACTTC. This sequence joins TRBV5-1 and TRBJ2-7; possibly TRBD2 for D (5 bases). V dropped 4 bases and J dropped 3 bases, with 8 bases sitting between them. The CDR3 totals 12 residues. Germline V gene lookup returns CDR1 SGHRS and CDR2 YFSETQ.

The rearrangement uses TRBV14 and TRBJ2-3; D is possibly TRBD1 or TRBD2 (5 bases each). V was shortened by 1 base and J by 4 bases, with 18 bases between the two germline ends. CDR3 size: 17 residues. Germline CDR1 and CDR2: SGHDN and FVKESK. Written as DNA, the CDR3 is TGTGCCAGCAGCCAAGTTATAGGGGAATTTAGCGCAGATACGCAGTATTTT. This translates into CASSQVIGEFSADTQYF.

The chain carries TRBV5-1 and TRBJ1-1; 8 bases are shared with TRBD1. Germline V gene lookup returns CDR1 SGHRS and CDR2 YFSETQ. V lost 4 bases and J lost 1; bases outside the gene matches: 6. The CDR3 contains 15 residues. Here the CDR3 DNA reads TGCGCCAGCAGCCGGACTGGGACAGGGAACACTGAAGCTTTCTTT. This gives the protein CASSRTGTGNTEAFF. Together with reference TRBV5-1 and TRBJ1-1, the CDR3 gives the full variable domain: KAGVTQTPRYLIKTRGQQVTLSCSPISGHRSVSWYQQTPGQGLQFLFEYFSETQRNKGNFPGRFSGRQFSNSRSEMNVSTLELGDSALYLCASSRTGTGNTEAFFGQGTRLTVV.

The chain carries TRBV2 and TRBJ1-3; D unresolved. Looked up from germline, CDR1 is SNHLY and CDR2 is FYNNEI. The CDR3 is made up of 16 amino acids. V was shortened by 6 bases and J by 0 bases, with 15 bases between the two germline ends. The CDR3 reads CASSESELSSGNTIYF. CDR3 bases: TGTGCCAGCAGCGAAAGTGAGTTGAGCTCTGGAAACACCATATATTTT.

By frequency in the sample, this clone is medium-sized. The gene calls are TRBV9 and TRBJ2-3; D is unclear. Germline CDR1 is SGDLS and CDR2 is YYNGEE. The V gene lost 4 bases and the J gene lost 5 bases, with 17 bases spanning the gap. CDR3 length equals 15 residues. The DNA for the CDR3 is TGTGCCAGCAGCCCTCTCGGGTGGGCCCAAGATACGCAGTATTTT. Translation gives CASSPLGWAQDTQYF.

The J gene is TRBJ2-7, the V gene TRBV5-4; 8 nucleotides align to TRBD2. The V gene's germline CDR1 is SGHNT and CDR2 YYREEE (reference sequence). The junction had 11 bases not matched to a gene; V was cut back by 4 bases and J by 2 bases. CDR3 size: 16 residues. This chain's CDR3 is CASSPQGGGRTYEQYF. The CDR3 nucleotides are TGTGCCAGCAGCCCCCAGGGTGGCGGGAGGACCTACGAGCAGTACTTC.

The chain links TRBV5-1 to TRBJ2-7; TRBD2 might be the D (6 bases). CDR1 and CDR2 (germline): SGHRS, YFSETQ. Trimming shortened V by 4 bases and J by 2 bases, and 16 bases separated the two germline ends. There are 15 residues in the CDR3. As DNA, the CDR3 is TGCGCCAGCAGCCCCCCAAGCGGGCCCACCTACGAGCAGTACTTC. It translates to CASSPPSGPTYEQYF.

The chain couples TRBV5-8 to TRBJ1-5; perhaps TRBD1 as D (5 bases). V lost 0 bases and J 9 bases, leaving 10 bases between the germline ends. Germline CDR1 reads SGHTS; CDR2 reads YDEGEE. The length of the CDR3 is 13 residues. CDR3 sequence: CASSLGGVGPQHF. In DNA form, the CDR3 reads TGTGCCAGCAGCTTGGGGGGCGTTGGGCCCCAGCATTTT.

The chain employs TRBV16 and TRBJ2-4, with TRBD1 matching over 7 bases. The germline gives CDR1 KGHSY, CDR2 FQNENV. With 1 base clipped from V and 7 bases from J, the junction kept 7 bases outside the gene matches. The CDR3 length is 15 residues. The CDR3 spells CASSQWDRARNIQYF. The CDR3, as DNA: TGTGCCAGCAGCCAATGGGACAGAGCAAGGAACATTCAGTACTTC.

V and J are TRBV7-2 and TRBJ2-7; perhaps TRBD2 as D (6 bases). With 5 bases removed from V and 3 bases from J, the gap between germline ends came to 11 bases. The CDR3 is made up of 13 amino acids. Germline-derived CDR1 and CDR2 are SGHTA and FQGNSA. Here the CDR3 DNA reads TGTGCCAGCAGCCCCGTGGGGGGCTACGAGCAGTACTTC. It is translated as CASSPVGGYEQYF.